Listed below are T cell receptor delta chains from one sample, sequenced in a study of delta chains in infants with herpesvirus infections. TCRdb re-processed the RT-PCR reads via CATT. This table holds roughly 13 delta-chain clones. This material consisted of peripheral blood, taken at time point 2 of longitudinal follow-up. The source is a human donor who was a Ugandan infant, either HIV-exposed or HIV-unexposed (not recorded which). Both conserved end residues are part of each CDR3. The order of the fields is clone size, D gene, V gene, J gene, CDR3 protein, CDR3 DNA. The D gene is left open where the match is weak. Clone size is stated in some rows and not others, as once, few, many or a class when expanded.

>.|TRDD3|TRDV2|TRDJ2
CACDILGDLTAQLFF
TGTGCCTGTGACATACTGGGGGATTTGACAGCACAACTCTTCTTT
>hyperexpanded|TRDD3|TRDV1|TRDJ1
CALGEKLGVPTFYWGIRTYTDKLIF
TGTGCTCTTGGGGAAAAACTAGGGGTTCCTACCTTTTACTGGGGGATACGTACGTACACCGATAAACTCATCTTT
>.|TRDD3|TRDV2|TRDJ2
CACGGRGILWRTAQLFF
TGTGCCTGTGGAGGGAGGGGGATCCTTTGGAGGACAGCACAACTCTTCTTT
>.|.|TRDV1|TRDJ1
CALGNGGGTPTYTDKLIF
TGTGCTCTTGGGAACGGAGGGGGGACGCCGACGTACACCGATAAACTCATCTTT